This T cell receptor beta chain is from a study of breast tumors, draining lymph nodes, adjacent tissues (dated by TCRdb to the mid-2010s). Context from the whole study: Breast cancer patients provided tumor, adjacent nontumor tissue and axillary lymph nodes, and the study compared the TCR beta repertoires across these three sources. The study was designed to assess the relationships and possible T-cell exchange between tumor, surrounding tissue and draining lymph node repertoires in human breast cancer.

The investigation overall reported the following: Tumors showed preferential V and J gene usage, and their T-cell repertoire diversity fell below that of lymph nodes yet above that of nontumor tissue. The similarity between tumor and nontumor tissue repertoires was significantly greater in luminal-like breast cancer than in basal-like breast cancer. The conclusion that tumor T cells originate in lymph nodes was framed as consistent with a hypothesis rather than directly demonstrated. The data were considered consistent with the idea that most tumor T cells come from the lymph node and then expand in tumor tissue.

The lymph node samples were taken from the axillary draining lymph nodes of breast cancer patients. The germline V end is reduced by 5 bases and the J end by 5 bases; junction bases left unmatched: 3. The germline V gene sets CDR1 to SGHRS and CDR2 to YFSETQ. Counted from cysteine to phenylalanine, this CDR3 has 12 amino acids. Of all the DNA, just the CDR3 is kept, 36 bases in frame from base 1. The instrument given in TCRdb is Illumina HiSeq 2000. Multiplex PCR amplification was used to generate the TCR beta chain libraries. The amplified TCR beta chain products were analyzed by high-throughput sequencing. In TCRdb, the public reads were trimmed at Q25 with fastp and aligned with MiXCR, with productive beta chains retained. Rows with a matching CDR3 protein are joined into one entry that keeps the most common DNA and genes. For this sample the table gives fewer than 250,000 distinct CDR3 sequences, of which 32% were detected only once. The ten largest clones add up to more than 1.3% of the sample.

This clonotype turned up a few times. Its target antigen remains unknown. Base quality data are lacking; no much larger clone is found one base away. The rearranged chain carries TRBV5-1 and TRBJ1-1; 7 bases in between match TRBD1. The TCR comes from a female donor with breast cancer. Some clones in this sample may be carry-over from other donors' samples. The sample consisted of axillary lymph node tissue. The CDR3 region: CASSPGGTEAFF. At the DNA level, the sequence is TGCGCCAGCAGTCCAGGGGGTACTGAAGCTTTCTTT. Reference TRBV5-1 and TRBJ1-1 genes cover what lies past the CDR3, so the full variable domain is KAGVTQTPRYLIKTRGQQVTLSCSPISGHRSVSWYQQTPGQGLQFLFEYFSETQRNKGNFPGRFSGRQFSNSRSEMNVSTLELGDSALYLCASSPGGTEAFFGQGTRLTVV.